This T cell receptor beta chain was documented in a study of response to subunit inactivated influenza vaccine. This clonotype was observed many times. After removal of 3 bases from V and 4 bases from J, the junction contained 4 bases not matched to a gene. Germline V gene lookup returns CDR1 SGHRS and CDR2 YFSETQ. The CDR3 loop spans 14 amino acids. MiXCR, run by TCRdb on the RT-PCR reads, gives a single entry per CDR3 protein. Seen here are about 780,000 distinct CDR3 sequences, approximately 17% observed once, and the top ten hold approximately 10%. This material consisted of PBMCs from blood, taken more than 4 days after vaccination. The rearrangement uses TRBV5-1 and TRBJ2-3, with 8 bases aligning to TRBD2. The receptor's source is a man between 50 and 59 years old who received an inactivated influenza vaccine. The CDR3 reads CASSSTTSADTQYF. In DNA form, the CDR3 reads TGCGCCAGCAGCTCAACGACTAGCGCAGATACGCAGTATTTT. The whole variable domain, filled in from reference TRBV5-1 and TRBJ2-3, reads KAGVTQTPRYLIKTRGQQVTLSCSPISGHRSVSWYQQTPGQGLQFLFEYFSETQRNKGNFPGRFSGRQFSNSRSEMNVSTLELGDSALYLCASSSTTSADTQYFGPGTRLTVL.